A selection of T cell receptor beta chains follows, all from one sample in a study of T cells in Graves' hyperthyroidism and ophthalmopathy. TCRdb fed the multiplex PCR reads into MiXCR, producing one record per CDR3 protein. In the table there are more than 500,000 distinct CDR3 sequences, around 15% of which are singletons. Material for sequencing was blood. Receptors originate from a middle-aged woman with Graves' hyperthyroidism. Both conserved end residues are part of each CDR3. Each record gives: clone size, V gene, D gene, J gene, CDR3 protein, CDR3 DNA. D genes are given only for firm matches. Only some rows state a clone size, as once, few, many or a class for expanded clones.

clone_size: few; v_call: TRBV11-1; d_call: TRBD2; j_call: TRBJ2-1; cdr3_aa: CASSLGTSPINEQFF; cdr3_nt: TGTGCCAGCAGCTTAGGGACTAGCCCAATCAATGAGCAGTTCTTC
clone_size: -; v_call: TRBV28; d_call: TRBD1; j_call: TRBJ1-6; cdr3_aa: CASSRGQVLGDSVHF; cdr3_nt: TGTGCCAGCAGCCGAGGACAGGTTTTGGGGGACTCGGTCCACTTT
clone_size: -; v_call: TRBV4-2; d_call: -; j_call: TRBJ1-2; cdr3_aa: CASSHNDREAYGYTF; cdr3_nt: TGTGCCAGCAGCCACAACGACCGGGAGGCCTATGGCTACACCTTC
clone_size: -; v_call: TRBV10-2; d_call: -; j_call: TRBJ1-1; cdr3_aa: CASSQQGPTEAFF; cdr3_nt: TGCGCCAGCAGCCAACAGGGACCCACTGAAGCTTTCTTT
clone_size: -; v_call: TRBV9; d_call: TRBD2; j_call: TRBJ2-7; cdr3_aa: CASSVASGVSYEQYF; cdr3_nt: TGTGCCAGCAGCGTAGCTAGCGGGGTCTCCTACGAGCAGTACTTC
clone_size: many; v_call: TRBV28; d_call: -; j_call: TRBJ2-5; cdr3_aa: CASRESGTQYF; cdr3_nt: TGTGCCAGCAGGGAGTCGGGGACCCAGTACTTC
clone_size: many; v_call: TRBV20-1; d_call: -; j_call: TRBJ1-5; cdr3_aa: CSARDRGIGQPQHF; cdr3_nt: TGCAGTGCTAGAGACAGGGGAATCGGTCAGCCCCAGCATTTT
clone_size: -; v_call: TRBV7-2; d_call: -; j_call: TRBJ2-5; cdr3_aa: CASSLGAEGETQYF; cdr3_nt: TGTGCCAGCAGCTTAGGGGCAGAGGGGGAGACCCAGTACTTC
clone_size: many; v_call: TRBV7-6; d_call: -; j_call: TRBJ1-3; cdr3_aa: CASSSPGNTIYF; cdr3_nt: TGTGCCAGCAGCTCCCCTGGAAACACCATATATTTT
clone_size: many; v_call: TRBV3-1; d_call: TRBD1; j_call: TRBJ1-1; cdr3_aa: CASSRATGDPEAFF; cdr3_nt: TGTGCCAGCAGCCGAGCAACAGGGGACCCTGAAGCTTTCTTT
clone_size: many; v_call: TRBV28; d_call: -; j_call: TRBJ2-7; cdr3_aa: CASSTPGLYEQYF; cdr3_nt: TGTGCCAGCAGCACTCCGGGACTCTACGAGCAGTACTTC
clone_size: many; v_call: TRBV6-1; d_call: TRBD2; j_call: TRBJ2-1; cdr3_aa: CASSLRLADPNEQFF; cdr3_nt: TGTGCCAGCAGCTTGAGACTAGCGGATCCCAATGAGCAGTTCTTC
clone_size: -; v_call: TRBV5-1; d_call: -; j_call: TRBJ2-2; cdr3_aa: CASSPGGRDRYEQYFGPVGELFF; cdr3_nt: -
clone_size: many; v_call: TRBV20-1; d_call: TRBD2; j_call: TRBJ2-1; cdr3_aa: CSASGAGGDGEQFF; cdr3_nt: TGCAGTGCTAGTGGGGCGGGAGGAGATGGTGAGCAGTTCTTC
clone_size: many; v_call: TRBV28; d_call: TRBD2; j_call: TRBJ2-1; cdr3_aa: CASSLSGRSYNEQFF; cdr3_nt: TGTGCCAGCAGTTTATCCGGGAGGTCTTACAATGAGCAGTTCTTC
clone_size: -; v_call: TRBV27; d_call: -; j_call: TRBJ2-6; cdr3_aa: CASSSGGGQSGANVLTF; cdr3_nt: TGTGCCAGCAGTTCCGGAGGCGGACAGTCTGGGGCCAACGTCCTGACTTTC
clone_size: -; v_call: TRBV6-9; d_call: -; j_call: TRBJ1-5; cdr3_aa: CASSSQGDGPQHF; cdr3_nt: TGTGCCAGCAGTTCGCAAGGGGACGGGCCCCAGCATTTT
clone_size: -; v_call: TRBV6-1; d_call: -; j_call: TRBJ1-1; cdr3_aa: CASSEYGQREAFF; cdr3_nt: TGTGCCAGCAGTGAATATGGTCAGCGTGAAGCTTTCTTT
clone_size: -; v_call: TRBV5-1; d_call: TRBD1; j_call: TRBJ2-3; cdr3_aa: CASSLPTGKSADTQYF; cdr3_nt: TGCGCCAGCAGCCTCCCGACAGGGAAGAGCGCAGATACGCAGTATTTT
clone_size: many; v_call: TRBV5-1; d_call: -; j_call: TRBJ2-3; cdr3_aa: CASSRRQITDTQYF; cdr3_nt: TGCGCCAGCAGCCGCCGGCAGATCACAGATACGCAGTATTTT
clone_size: many; v_call: TRBV5-1; d_call: -; j_call: TRBJ2-5; cdr3_aa: CASSRQQQETQYF; cdr3_nt: TGCGCCAGCAGTAGACAGCAACAAGAGACCCAGTACTTC
clone_size: -; v_call: TRBV15; d_call: -; j_call: TRBJ2-3; cdr3_aa: CATSWPSTDTQYF; cdr3_nt: TGTGCCACCAGCTGGCCTAGCACAGATACGCAGTATTTT
clone_size: -; v_call: TRBV3-1; d_call: -; j_call: TRBJ2-3; cdr3_aa: CASNSLGSRTDTQYF; cdr3_nt: TGTGCCAGCAACTCGCTGGGGTCCCGCACAGATACGCAGTATTTT
clone_size: few; v_call: TRBV20-1; d_call: -; j_call: TRBJ2-3; cdr3_aa: CSARGNTGTDTQYF; cdr3_nt: TGCAGTGCCCGGGGAAACACAGGCACAGATACGCAGTATTTT
clone_size: many; v_call: TRBV5-5; d_call: TRBD2; j_call: TRBJ2-1; cdr3_aa: CASSRDSGRLGNEQFF; cdr3_nt: TGTGCCAGCAGCCGCGACAGCGGGAGGTTAGGCAATGAGCAGTTCTTC
clone_size: many; v_call: TRBV18; d_call: TRBD2; j_call: TRBJ2-1; cdr3_aa: CASFKTLLAGDNEQFF; cdr3_nt: TGTGCCAGCTTCAAAACCCTACTAGCGGGTGACAATGAGCAGTTCTTC
clone_size: -; v_call: TRBV11-2; d_call: TRBD2; j_call: TRBJ2-3; cdr3_aa: CASSSLAGQDTQYF; cdr3_nt: TGTGCCAGCAGCTCTCTAGCGGGGCAAGATACGCAGTATTTT
clone_size: -; v_call: TRBV12-3/TRBV12-4; d_call: TRBD1; j_call: TRBJ1-2; cdr3_aa: CASSNGTGGGNSGYTF; cdr3_nt: TGTGCCAGCAGTAACGGGACAGGGGGGGGGAACAGCGGCTACACCTTC
clone_size: many; v_call: TRBV6-5; d_call: -; j_call: TRBJ1-6; cdr3_aa: CASSYSIGGYNSPLHF; cdr3_nt: TGTGCCAGCAGTTACTCGATAGGGGGCTATAATTCACCCCTCCACTTT
clone_size: many; v_call: TRBV12-3/TRBV12-4; d_call: TRBD1; j_call: TRBJ2-3; cdr3_aa: CATGGRTDTQYF; cdr3_nt: TGTGCGACAGGGGGGCGGACAGATACGCAGTATTTT
clone_size: few; v_call: TRBV20-1; d_call: TRBD2; j_call: TRBJ2-1; cdr3_aa: CSARSRTSGSIDEQFF; cdr3_nt: TGCAGTGCTAGATCCAGGACTAGCGGGAGTATCGATGAGCAGTTCTTC
clone_size: many; v_call: TRBV20-1; d_call: -; j_call: TRBJ2-3; cdr3_aa: CSARWETTDTQYF; cdr3_nt: TGCAGTGCTAGGTGGGAGACCACAGATACGCAGTATTTT
clone_size: many; v_call: TRBV18; d_call: TRBD2; j_call: TRBJ2-1; cdr3_aa: CASSWGGSGTYNEQFF; cdr3_nt: TGTGCCAGCTCTTGGGGTGGTAGCGGGACCTACAATGAGCAGTTCTTC
clone_size: many; v_call: TRBV28; d_call: -; j_call: TRBJ2-7; cdr3_aa: CASSLLRGEQYF; cdr3_nt: TGTGCCAGCAGTTTATTAAGGGGGGAGCAGTACTTC
clone_size: many; v_call: TRBV9; d_call: TRBD2; j_call: TRBJ2-7; cdr3_aa: CASSVEASGFSYEQYF; cdr3_nt: TGTGCCAGCAGCGTAGAGGCTAGCGGTTTCTCCTACGAGCAGTACTTC
clone_size: many; v_call: TRBV27; d_call: TRBD2; j_call: TRBJ2-7; cdr3_aa: CASSLLAGPPLNPYEQYF; cdr3_nt: TGTGCCAGCAGTCTACTAGCGGGACCCCCTCTAAACCCTTACGAGCAGTACTTC
clone_size: few; v_call: TRBV15; d_call: TRBD1; j_call: TRBJ2-7; cdr3_aa: CATRQGASYEQYF; cdr3_nt: TGTGCCACCCGTCAGGGGGCTTCCTACGAGCAGTACTTC
clone_size: many; v_call: TRBV27; d_call: -; j_call: TRBJ2-7; cdr3_aa: CASSLGGHSYEQYF; cdr3_nt: TGTGCCAGCAGCCTGGGAGGTCATTCCTACGAGCAGTACTTC
clone_size: -; v_call: TRBV5-1; d_call: TRBD1; j_call: TRBJ2-2; cdr3_aa: CASSSRDRVTGELFF; cdr3_nt: TGCGCCAGCAGCAGCCGGGACAGGGTCACCGGGGAGCTGTTTTTT
clone_size: many; v_call: TRBV28; d_call: TRBD2; j_call: TRBJ2-1; cdr3_aa: CASSKTSGNVNEQFF; cdr3_nt: TGTGCCAGCAGTAAGACTAGCGGGAATGTTAATGAGCAGTTCTTC
clone_size: many; v_call: TRBV20-1; d_call: TRBD2; j_call: TRBJ2-5; cdr3_aa: CSASRTSGNQETQYF; cdr3_nt: TGCAGTGCTAGCAGGACTAGCGGGAATCAAGAGACCCAGTACTTC
clone_size: -; v_call: TRBV24-1; d_call: -; j_call: TRBJ2-2; cdr3_aa: CATSEPDRNTGELFF; cdr3_nt: TGTGCCACCAGTGAACCAGACAGAAATACCGGGGAGCTGTTTTTT
clone_size: many; v_call: TRBV5-1; d_call: TRBD1; j_call: TRBJ2-7; cdr3_aa: CASSFGGTGKGGEQYF; cdr3_nt: TGCGCCAGCAGCTTTGGGGGGACAGGGAAAGGGGGCGAGCAGTACTTC
clone_size: few; v_call: TRBV11-2; d_call: -; j_call: TRBJ2-6; cdr3_aa: CASSLGHDSGANVLTF; cdr3_nt: TGTGCCAGCAGCTTAGGGCACGACTCTGGGGCCAACGTCCTGACTTTC
clone_size: -; v_call: TRBV4-1; d_call: TRBD2; j_call: TRBJ2-2; cdr3_aa: CASSQIAGGPAGELFF; cdr3_nt: TGCGCCAGCAGCCAAATAGCGGGAGGGCCCGCCGGGGAGCTGTTTTTT
clone_size: many; v_call: TRBV28; d_call: TRBD1; j_call: TRBJ2-7; cdr3_aa: CASNPDRDRLYEQYF; cdr3_nt: TGTGCCAGCAATCCTGACCGGGACAGACTCTACGAGCAGTACTTC
clone_size: few; v_call: TRBV12-5; d_call: -; j_call: TRBJ2-7; cdr3_aa: CASGSQVYEQYF; cdr3_nt: TGTGCTAGTGGTTCGCAGGTCTACGAGCAGTACTTC
clone_size: many; v_call: TRBV27; d_call: -; j_call: TRBJ1-4; cdr3_aa: CASSFLGATNEKLFF; cdr3_nt: TGTGCCAGCAGTTTTCTGGGAGCAACTAATGAAAAACTGTTTTTT
clone_size: few; v_call: TRBV2; d_call: TRBD2; j_call: TRBJ2-1; cdr3_aa: CASSPKRLAGDSYNEQFF; cdr3_nt: TGTGCCAGCAGTCCAAAAAGACTAGCGGGAGATTCGTACAATGAGCAGTTCTTC